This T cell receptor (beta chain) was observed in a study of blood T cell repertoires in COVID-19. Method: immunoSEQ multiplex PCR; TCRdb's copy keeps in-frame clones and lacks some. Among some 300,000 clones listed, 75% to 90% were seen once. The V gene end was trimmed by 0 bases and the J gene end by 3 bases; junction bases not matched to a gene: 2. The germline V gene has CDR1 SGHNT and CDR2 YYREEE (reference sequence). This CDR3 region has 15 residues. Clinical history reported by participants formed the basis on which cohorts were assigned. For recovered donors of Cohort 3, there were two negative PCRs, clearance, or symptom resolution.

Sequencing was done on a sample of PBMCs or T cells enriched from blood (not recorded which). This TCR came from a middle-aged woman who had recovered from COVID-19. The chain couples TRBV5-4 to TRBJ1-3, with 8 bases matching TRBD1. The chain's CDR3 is CASSLDRGGGNTIYF. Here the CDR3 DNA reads TGTGCCAGCAGCTTGGACAGGGGGGGTGGAAACACCATATATTTT.